This T cell receptor beta chain comes out of a study of OX40 agonist ivuxolimab in advanced cancers. Trimming stripped 6 bases from V and 0 bases from J, with 13 bases between. The CDR3 is made up of 15 amino acids. From germline, CDR1 is SNHLY and CDR2 FYNNEI. Data came from immunoSEQ multiplex PCR; TCRdb stores just in-frame clones and leaves some out. The sample records 97,000 or so clones, roughly 89% being singletons. The chain couples TRBV2 to TRBJ2-3; D possibly uses TRBD1 or TRBD2 (5 bases each). The receptor's source is an adult with an advanced solid tumor such as melanoma, head and neck, liver or kidney cancer. The sequencing used CD4+ or CD8+ T cells sorted from blood, collected in a trial of the OX40 agonist ivuxolimab. As DNA, the CDR3 is TGTGCCAGCAGCCTCCGGGGCCCTAGCACAGATACGCAGTATTTT. Translated, it gives CASSLRGPSTDTQYF.